These 21 T cell receptor beta chains originate from one sample sequenced in a study of cytomegalovirus exposure and HLA in healthy donors (dated by TCRdb to about 2017). The library was obtained by the immunoSEQ multiplex PCR assay. The immuneACCESS repertoire file appears here via TCRdb, limited to in-frame rearrangements. These files lack a portion of the clones; in checked studies, under half of the deficit traces to unresolved V genes, and the cause of the others is not known. The sample table records fewer than 140,000 clones; roughly nine tenths of these occur just once. About 1.8% of the sample rests with the top ten. The sequenced sample was PBMCs. The receptors derive from a woman between 18 and 29 years old in good health and CMV-seropositive.

V usage is TRBV4-3 and J usage is TRBJ1-2; D ambiguous. Trimming removed 2 bases from V and 0 bases from J, with 7 bases in between. This CDR3 is built from 14 residues. From germline, CDR1 is LGHNA and CDR2 YSLEER. The CDR3, as DNA: TGCGCCAGCAGCCAACTATCCGCTAACTATGGCTACACCTTC. This encodes CASSQLSANYGYTF.

The sample holds a few counts of this clone. As DNA, the CDR3 is TGTGCCAGCAGCTTAGCGCTAGCAGATACGCAGTATTTT. Protein sequence: CASSLALADTQYF. The rearrangement joins TRBV7-2 to TRBJ2-3; no definite D call. This CDR3 has 13 residues. In germline, CDR1 is SGHTA, CDR2 FQGNSA. Trimming pared 0 bases from V and 4 bases from J, leaving 5 bases between.

CDR3 in amino acids: CASSSNPGLDTQYF. The CDR3, as DNA: TGTGCCAGCAGTTCCAACCCGGGGTTGGATACGCAGTATTTT. The rearrangement uses TRBV7-9 and TRBJ2-3; tentatively, D is TRBD2 (5 bases). The CDR3 covers 14 residues. Trimming cost V 6 bases and J 6 bases, with 16 bases left between them. Germline lookup yields CDR1 SEHNR and CDR2 FQNEAQ (reference sequence).

The chain recombines TRBV28 with TRBJ1-1, with D possibly being TRBD1 (5 bases). The CDR3 has 14 residues. Germline lookup yields CDR1 MDHEN and CDR2 SYDVKM. The V end was cut by 6 bases, the J end by 5 bases, with 16 bases between. CDR3: CASSFMGRRTEAFF. The CDR3 DNA is TGTGCCAGCAGCTTCATGGGGCGCCGGACTGAAGCTTTCTTT.

This chain joins TRBV4-2 and TRBJ2-2; D not certain. Germline V gives CDR1 LGHNA, CDR2 YNFKEQ. Trimming shortened V by 3 bases and J by 4 bases, and 3 bases separated the two germline ends. This CDR3 is 12 amino acids long. The CDR3 nucleotides are TGTGCCAGCAGCCATAGCACCGGGGAGCTGTTTTTT. Its protein is CASSHSTGELFF.

The J gene is TRBJ2-1, the V gene TRBV4-1; the D gene is possibly TRBD1 (5 bases). Deletions cut 6 bases from V and 5 bases from J, with 11 bases between. Germline CDR1 is MGHRA and CDR2 is YSYEKL. CDR3 length: 13 amino acids. The CDR3 is CASRQGKDNEQFF. The CDR3 DNA sequence: TGCGCCAGCAGGCAGGGTAAGGACAATGAGCAGTTCTTC.

This clone was recorded a few times. The gene calls are TRBV19 and TRBJ1-4, with TRBD1 matching 9 bases. Per the germline V gene, CDR1 is LNHDA and CDR2 is SQIVND (reference sequence). V shed 3 bases, J shed 4 bases, and the junction held 3 bases outside the gene matches. The CDR3 has 15 amino acids. This CDR3 is CASSMTGGINEKLFF. In DNA, the CDR3 is TGTGCCAGTAGTATGACAGGGGGGATTAATGAAAAACTGTTTTTT.

The chain carries TRBV5-1 and TRBJ2-3; 8 nucleotides agree with TRBD2. J gave up 6 bases and V 2 bases, and 11 bases lay outside the gene matches. The germline V gene encodes CDR1 SGHRS and CDR2 YFSETQ. The CDR3 runs 16 residues. As DNA, the CDR3 is TGCGCCAGCAGCTTAGGGGGGACTAGTATCGCGGATACGCAGTATTTT. Protein: CASSLGGTSIADTQYF.

The rearrangement uses TRBV4-1 and TRBJ2-1, with D unclear. Germline V gene data show CDR1 as MGHRA and CDR2 as YSYEKL. Trimming left V 3 bases short and J 0 bases short, with 9 bases between. The CDR3 totals 15 residues. The CDR3 DNA sequence: TGCGCCAGCAGCCACCTAGGAAGCTCCTACAATGAGCAGTTCTTC. It yields the protein CASSHLGSSYNEQFF.

In this sample, this clone turned up a few times. The V gene is TRBV4-1, the J gene TRBJ2-7, with 8 bases that match TRBD1. The ends lost 4 bases at V and 5 bases at J; junction bases unmatched: 4. The CDR3 loop spans 13 amino acids. CDR1 and CDR2 (germline): MGHRA, YSYEKL. The CDR3 coding sequence is TGCGCCAGCAGCCCATTACAGGGGGACGAGCAGTACTTC. Its protein is CASSPLQGDEQYF.

The chain combines TRBV7-6 with TRBJ2-5; D is undetermined. This CDR3 comprises 14 residues. V was pared by 4 bases and J by 1 base, with 10 bases between. Per germline, CDR1 SGHVS and CDR2 FNYEAQ. The CDR3 loop reads CASSSTVGQETQYF. As DNA, the CDR3 is TGTGCCAGCAGCTCAACAGTGGGCCAAGAGACCCAGTACTTC.

The chain joins TRBV6-5 to TRBJ1-2; the D gene is possibly TRBD1 (6 bases). The CDR3 consists of 13 residues. Trimming left V 5 bases short and J 2 bases short, with 9 bases between. Germline assignment: CDR1 MNHEY and CDR2 SVGAGI. CDR3 DNA: TGTGCCAGCAGTGCCAGGGGAAACTATGGCTACACCTTC. It encodes CASSARGNYGYTF.

The chain combines TRBV6-5 with TRBJ2-2, with D unclear. Looked up from germline, CDR1 is MNHEY and CDR2 is SVGAGI. The germline V and J ends were trimmed by 6 bases and 5 bases, with 10 bases remaining between them. The CDR3 has 13 amino acids. The CDR3 spells CASSLTGTGELFF. DNA of the CDR3: TGTGCCAGCAGCCTCACCGGGACCGGGGAGCTGTTTTTT.

The chain joins TRBV4-3 to TRBJ1-3; possibly TRBD1 for D (6 bases). V was clipped by 4 bases and J by 4 bases, with 14 bases between them. CDR3 size: 15 residues. Germline lookup yields CDR1 LGHNA and CDR2 YSLEER. CDR3 DNA sequence: TGCGCCAGCAGCCGCTACAGGGCAAGAGGAAACACCATATATTTT. This codes for CASSRYRARGNTIYF.

This clone showed up just a few times. The V call is TRBV10-3, the J call TRBJ2-1, with 8 positions matching TRBD2. Trimming cost V 6 bases and J 1 base; bases outside gene matches: 2. The V gene's germline CDR1 is ENHRY and CDR2 SYGVKD. The CDR3 runs to 14 residues. CDR3 coding DNA: TGTGCCATCAGGCCGGGGGGGTCCTACAATGAGCAGTTCTTC. Its translation: CAIRPGGSYNEQFF.

The V gene is TRBV9, the J gene TRBJ2-3; 8 nucleotides match TRBD2. The CDR3 runs 16 residues. Trimming removed 1 base from V and 2 bases from J; junction bases left unmatched: 6. Germline loops: CDR1 SGDLS, CDR2 YYNGEE. The CDR3 sequence is CASSVQGSGITDTQYF. The CDR3 DNA reads TGTGCCAGCAGCGTACAGGGTAGCGGGATCACAGATACGCAGTATTTT.

This chain links TRBV29-1 with TRBJ2-3, with 7 bases lining up with TRBD2. J gave up 5 bases and V 0 bases, and 8 bases lay outside the gene matches. Germline loops: CDR1 SQVTM, CDR2 ANQGSEA. This CDR3 is built from 15 residues. CDR3 nucleotide sequence: TGCAGCGTTGAAGATCGGGCGGGGGAGGGAGATACGCAGTATTTT. It encodes CSVEDRAGEGDTQYF.

The chain links TRBV19 to TRBJ1-1; unclear D gene. CDR3 length: 15 residues. Germline V gene sequence: CDR1 LNHDA, CDR2 SQIVND (reference sequence). Trimming pared 5 bases from V and 1 base from J, leaving 14 bases between. The CDR3 spells CASSVYSRENTEAFF. As DNA, the CDR3 is TGTGCCAGTAGTGTGTACTCTAGAGAGAACACTGAAGCTTTCTTT.

The chain carries TRBV7-8 and TRBJ1-6; D unresolved. V dropped 1 base and J dropped 12 bases, with 10 bases sitting between them. CDR1 is SGHVS, CDR2 FQNEAQ, per germline. This CDR3 comprises 13 residues. The chain's CDR3 is CASSLDRGRPLHF. CDR3 sequence (DNA): TGTGCCAGCAGCTTAGATCGGGGTAGACCCCTCCACTTT.

This rearrangement joins TRBV5-6 to TRBJ1-1; the D is unclear. The CDR3 consists of 12 residues. In germline, CDR1 is SGHDT, CDR2 YYEEEE. The V end was cut by 2 bases, the J end by 7 bases, with 9 bases between. CDR3 nucleotide sequence: TGTGCCAGCAGCTTTACGGGTCGTGAAGCTTTCTTT. Translating it yields CASSFTGREAFF.

The V and J genes are TRBV9 and TRBJ2-7, with a possible D match to TRBD2 (5 bases). V lost 0 bases and J lost 0, with 10 bases in between. Germline V CDR1 and CDR2: SGDLS, YYNGEE. There are 15 residues in the CDR3. CDR3 in DNA: TGTGCCAGCAGCGTAGGGCGGGCCAGCTCCTACGAGCAGTACTTC. It translates to CASSVGRASSYEQYF.